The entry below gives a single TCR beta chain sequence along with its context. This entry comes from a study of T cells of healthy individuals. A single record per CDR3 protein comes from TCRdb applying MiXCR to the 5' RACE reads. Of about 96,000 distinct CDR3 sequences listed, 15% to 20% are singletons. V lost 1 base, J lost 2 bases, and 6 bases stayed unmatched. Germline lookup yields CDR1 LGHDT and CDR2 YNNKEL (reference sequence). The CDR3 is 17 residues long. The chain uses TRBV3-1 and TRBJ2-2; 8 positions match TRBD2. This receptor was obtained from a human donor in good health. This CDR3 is CASSQGTSWLNTGELFF. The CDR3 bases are TGTGCCAGCAGCCAAGGGACTAGCTGGCTTAACACCGGGGAGCTGTTTTTT.